The 21 T cell receptor beta chains below were found in one sample sequenced in a study of lymphopenia after photon versus proton radiotherapy. Sequenced by immunoSEQ multiplex PCR; TCRdb stores in-frame clones only, minus some. Of roughly 76,000 clones listed, just under 95% are singletons. The input for sequencing was peripheral blood, taken from a patient treated with photon-based radiotherapy. The receptors were sampled from a woman aged 40-49 years with cholangiocarcinoma.

The chain uses TRBV7-9 and TRBJ1-2, with no clear D. Trimming took off 4 bases at V and 1 base at J, with 10 bases between the two ends. CDR3 length: 14 amino acids. The V gene's germline CDR1 is SEHNR and CDR2 FQNEAQ (reference sequence). In nucleotides, the CDR3 is TGTGCCAGCAGCTCAACGGACGGTAACTATGGCTACACCTTC. Protein: CASSSTDGNYGYTF.

The rearrangement uses TRBV5-1 and TRBJ2-3; TRBD2 aligns across 9 bases. Trimming took 5 bases from V and 6 from J; bases not matched to a gene: 10. The V gene's germline CDR1 is SGHRS and CDR2 YFSETQ. The CDR3 runs 15 residues. The CDR3: CASSQAGGSADTQYF. The CDR3 DNA reads TGCGCCAGCAGTCAAGCGGGAGGTTCGGCGGATACGCAGTATTTT.

The V call is TRBV9, the J call TRBJ2-1, with D possibly being TRBD2 (6 bases). This CDR3 contains 14 residues. From germline, CDR1 is SGDLS and CDR2 YYNGEE. V lost 6 bases, J lost 4 bases, and 14 bases lay in between. The CDR3 loop reads CASKIAAKYNEQFF. The CDR3 region has the DNA TGTGCCAGCAAAATAGCGGCAAAATACAATGAGCAGTTCTTC.

The rearrangement links TRBV7-8 to TRBJ2-5; D gene unclear. The CDR3 contains 15 residues. Trimming took off 5 bases at V and 7 bases at J, with 20 bases between the two ends. CDR1 SGHVS and CDR2 FQNEAQ come from the germline V gene. This CDR3 is CASSLLDQNMGTQYF. CDR3 nucleotide sequence: TGTGCCAGCAGCCTACTGGACCAGAACATGGGGACCCAGTACTTC.

The V gene is TRBV28, the J gene TRBJ2-7; 7 bases are a match to TRBD2. Per germline, CDR1 MDHEN and CDR2 SYDVKM. Trimming at V came to 5 bases and at J to 1 base, leaving 5 bases not matched to a gene. CDR3 length: 14 residues. The CDR3 region is CASSLGGVSYEQYF. The CDR3 DNA follows: TGTGCCAGCAGTCTGGGGGGGGTGTCCTACGAGCAGTACTTC.

The CDR3 nucleotides are TGTGCCAGCAGCCTCACAGCGGGACTAGCGGGAGCTGGGGAGACCCAGTACTTC. It is translated as CASSLTAGLAGAGETQYF. V is TRBV27 and J is TRBJ2-5; 14 nucleotides align to TRBD2. The germline V gene has CDR1 MNHEY and CDR2 SMNVEV (reference sequence). The CDR3 spans 18 residues. V lost 6 bases and J lost 5; bases outside the gene matches: 14.

V is TRBV29-1 and J is TRBJ1-1; no reliable D call. CDR3 length: 12 amino acids. Trimming took off 7 bases at V and 4 bases at J, with 13 bases between the two ends. The germline V gene has CDR1 SQVTM and CDR2 ANQGSEA. CDR3: CSGSEGTTEAFF. Written as DNA, the CDR3 is TGCAGCGGCTCGGAGGGAACCACTGAAGCTTTCTTT.

The chain employs TRBV27 and TRBJ1-2; 8 nucleotides match TRBD1. V shed 5 bases, J shed 0 bases, and the junction held 5 bases outside the gene matches. Germline V CDR1 and CDR2: MNHEY, SMNVEV (reference sequence). CDR3 length: 15 residues. The CDR3 DNA is TGTGCCAGCAGTGCCAGGACAGGGCCTAACTATGGCTACACCTTC. Its translation: CASSARTGPNYGYTF.

The chain combines TRBV5-1 with TRBJ2-5; 8 bases line up with TRBD1. The J call may be in error: the DNA end matches TRBJ2-7 better. Germline lookup yields CDR1 SGHRS and CDR2 YFSETQ. This CDR3 spans 13 amino acids. This CDR3 reads CASSMGQAYEQYF. CDR3 nucleotide sequence: TGCGCCAGCAGCATGGGACAGGCCTACGAGCAGTACTTC.

V usage is TRBV5-8 and J usage is TRBJ2-7; 8 bases map to TRBD1. Losses at the gene ends were 4 bases for V and 2 bases for J; bases not matched to a gene: 8. This CDR3 is 15 amino acids long. CDR1 is SGHTS, CDR2 YDEGEE, per germline. CDR3: CASSLTGQGTYEQYF. The CDR3 DNA follows: TGTGCCAGCAGCCTCACCGGACAGGGAACCTACGAGCAGTACTTC. Combining the CDR3 with reference TRBV5-8 and TRBJ2-7 gives the whole variable domain EAGVTQSPTHLIKTRGQQATLRCSPISGHTSVYWYQQALGLGLQFLLWYDEGEERNRGNFPPRFSGRQFPNYSSELNVNALELEDSALYLCASSLTGQGTYEQYFGPGTRLTVT.

The CDR3 DNA reads as TGTGCCAGTAGCGCAAGGGGTGAGGGCACTGAAGCTTTCTTT. It yields the protein CASSARGEGTEAFF. The chain recombines TRBV19 with TRBJ1-1; a possible D gene is TRBD1 (5 bases). Looked up from germline, CDR1 is LNHDA and CDR2 is SQIVND (reference sequence). Trimming removed 6 bases at V and 4 bases at J, with 15 bases between. The CDR3 consists of 14 residues.

The rearrangement joins TRBV10-2 to TRBJ1-1, with a weak D call TRBD1 (5 bases). Germline loops: CDR1 WSHSY, CDR2 SAAADI. V was clipped by 5 bases and J by 7 bases, with 14 bases between them. CDR3 length: 13 amino acids. CDR3: CASSPTLGGEAFF. As DNA, the CDR3 is TGCGCCAGCAGTCCAACCCTCGGGGGTGAAGCTTTCTTT.

V and J are TRBV5-1 and TRBJ2-7; either TRBD1 or TRBD2 may fit D (5 bases each). Germline V CDR1 and CDR2: SGHRS, YFSETQ. CDR3 length: 16 residues. Trimming removed 3 bases at V and 3 bases at J, with 19 bases between. CDR3 residues: CASSSDGARGGYEQYF. The CDR3 coding sequence is TGCGCCAGCAGCTCTGATGGGGCCCGTGGGGGCTACGAGCAGTACTTC.

V and J are TRBV28 and TRBJ1-3; D remains unclear. The CDR3 runs to 14 residues. V shed 6 bases and J shed 2 bases, with 11 bases lying between them. Germline V gene sequence: CDR1 MDHEN, CDR2 SYDVKM. The CDR3 region is CASSPAHTGNTIYF. The DNA for the CDR3 is TGTGCCAGCAGCCCGGCGCACACTGGAAACACCATATATTTT.

The V gene is TRBV30, the J gene TRBJ1-4; 9 bases are shared with TRBD1. Trimming at V came to 0 bases and at J to 7 bases, leaving 6 bases not matched to a gene. This CDR3 has 15 residues. Germline assignment: CDR1 GTSNPN and CDR2 SVGIG (reference sequence). CDR3 residues: CAWSVTLQGAEKLFF. The CDR3 nucleotides read TGTGCCTGGAGTGTAACCTTACAGGGGGCTGAAAAACTGTTTTTT. Variable domain in full (rest from reference TRBV30 and TRBJ1-4): SQTIHQWPATLVQPVGSPLSLECTVEGTSNPNLYWYRQAAGRGLQLLFYSVGIGQISSEVPQNLSASRPQDRQFILSSKKLLLSDSGFYLCAWSVTLQGAEKLFFGSGTQLSVL.

This clone was observed a single time. The V gene is TRBV5-1, the J gene TRBJ2-2; 7 bases align to TRBD2. The germline V gene encodes CDR1 SGHRS and CDR2 YFSETQ. J gave up 5 bases and V 0 bases, and 4 bases lay outside the gene matches. The CDR3 consists of 15 residues. The CDR3 spells CASSLEGLETGELFF. DNA for the CDR3: TGCGCCAGCAGCTTGGAAGGACTAGAGACCGGGGAGCTGTTTTTT.

This clone appeared a single time. The chain recombines TRBV6-1 with TRBJ1-5; D not certain. This CDR3 is 14 amino acids long. CDR1 is MNHNS and CDR2 is SASEGT in the germline V gene. V lost 4 bases and J 5 bases, leaving 12 bases between the germline ends. CDR3 residues: CASSGLWRDQPQHF. The CDR3 nucleotides read TGTGCCAGCAGTGGCCTGTGGAGAGATCAGCCCCAGCATTTT.

This clone was counted only a few times. V gene TRBV5-5 combines with J gene TRBJ1-5, with D hard to call. The CDR3 is made up of 13 amino acids. Germline lookup yields CDR1 SGHKS and CDR2 YYEKEE (reference sequence). Trimming took 0 bases from V and 6 from J, leaving 7 bases between them. The CDR3 DNA is TGTGCCAGCAGCTTGGACGTCAGTCAGCCCCAGCATTTT. This translates into CASSLDVSQPQHF.

The CDR3 sequence: CSVQQSTDTQYF. The DNA for the CDR3 is TGCAGCGTTCAGCAGAGCACAGATACGCAGTATTTT. The chain uses TRBV29-1 and TRBJ2-3; D is unresolved. CDR3 length equals 12 residues. Trimming removed 5 bases at V and 0 bases at J, with 6 bases between. Germline-derived CDR1 and CDR2 are SQVTM and ANQGSEA.

The CDR3 DNA sequence: TGTGCCAGCAGCCCCAGGGGGGCCCCTAATGTGAATTCACCCCTCCACTTT. It translates to CASSPRGAPNVNSPLHF. The rearrangement uses TRBV27 and TRBJ1-6; 7 bases align to TRBD1. The germline gives CDR1 MNHEY, CDR2 SMNVEV (reference sequence). Trimming removed 6 bases from V and 7 bases from J; junction bases left unmatched: 15. CDR3 length equals 17 residues.

The V gene is TRBV7-2, the J gene TRBJ2-7; 12 positions agree with TRBD2. V trimming: 5 bases; J trimming: 3 bases; junction bases outside the gene matches: 11. CDR3 length equals 17 residues. Germline values: CDR1 SGHTA, CDR2 FQGNSA. As DNA, the CDR3 is TGTGCCAGCAGCCCATCTAGCGGGAGGGCCCAGGACTACGAGCAGTACTTC. Translated, it gives CASSPSSGRAQDYEQYF.